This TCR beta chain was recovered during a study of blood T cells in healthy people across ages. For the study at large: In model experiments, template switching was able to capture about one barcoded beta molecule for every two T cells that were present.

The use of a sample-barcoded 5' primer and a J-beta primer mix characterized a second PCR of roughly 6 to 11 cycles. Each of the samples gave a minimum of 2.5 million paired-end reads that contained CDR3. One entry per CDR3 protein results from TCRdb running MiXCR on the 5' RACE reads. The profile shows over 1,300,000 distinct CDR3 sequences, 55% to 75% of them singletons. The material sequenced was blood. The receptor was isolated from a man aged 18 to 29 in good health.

The CDR3 protein is CASSLAGWVNEKLFF. The CDR3 region has the DNA TGTGCCAGCAGCTTAGCGGGGTGGGTCAATGAAAAACTGTTTTTT. The V and J genes are TRBV7-2 and TRBJ1-4; D call uncertain. CDR1 is SGHTA, CDR2 FQGNSA, per germline. This CDR3 has 15 residues. Trimming pared 0 bases from V and 5 bases from J, leaving 10 bases between.